This TCR beta chain appears in the sequencing data of a study of cytomegalovirus exposure and HLA in healthy donors. Findings of the study overall: Later analysis placed DRB1 highest and HLA-C lowest in TCR association rates, which differed by HLA locus.

The primer mix had 60 Vbeta and 13 Jbeta primers. The repertoire was sequenced with immunoSEQ multiplex PCR; TCRdb's copy has only in-frame clones and lacks some. The sample shows around 130,000 clones, 70% to 85% of them seen only once. As to this clone: No antigen is known for it.

V was trimmed by 5 bases and J by 8 bases, leaving 15 bases between them. This CDR3 region has 14 residues. Germline V CDR1 and CDR2: SGHTA, FQGNSA. The chain carries TRBV7-2 and TRBJ1-4; tentative D call: TRBD1 (6 bases). The sequenced sample consisted of PBMCs. This TCR was sampled from a boy aged 2 to 10 in good health and CMV-seronegative. CDR3 sequence reads: CASSRGRRGEKLFF. In DNA, the CDR3 is TGTGCCAGCAGCCGGGGCCGTAGGGGGGAAAAACTGTTTTTT.